Below are 13 T cell receptor beta chains sequenced from a single sample in a study of control samples from healthy donors and cancer patients. Method: immunoSEQ multiplex PCR; TCRdb's copy keeps in-frame clones and lacks some. The sample lists 90,000 to 150,000 clones; 88% were seen once. Source material: blood. Every receptor here comes from a man aged 35 to 55 in good health.

This chain uses TRBV4-2 with TRBJ2-7; 7 bases line up with TRBD1. This CDR3 region has 14 residues. Germline values: CDR1 LGHNA, CDR2 YNFKEQ. V dropped 2 bases and J dropped 2; count of bases not matched to a gene: 3. CDR3 nucleotides: TGTGCCAGCAGCCAAACCGGGACAGCCTACGAGCAGTACTTC. It yields the protein CASSQTGTAYEQYF.

The V and J genes are TRBV30 and TRBJ2-5, with a tentative D call TRBD1 (5 bases). With 4 bases removed from V and 2 bases from J, the gap between germline ends came to 11 bases. Germline V CDR1 and CDR2: GTSNPN, SVGIG (reference sequence). This CDR3 is built from 13 residues. CDR3 nucleotide sequence: TGTGCCTGGACAACCGGACAACAAGAGACCCAGTACTTC. Translated, it gives CAWTTGQQETQYF. The full variable domain, with the rest looked up from reference TRBV30 and TRBJ2-5, is SQTIHQWPATLVQPVGSPLSLECTVEGTSNPNLYWYRQAAGRGLQLLFYSVGIGQISSEVPQNLSASRPQDRQFILSSKKLLLSDSGFYLCAWTTGQQETQYFGPGTRLLVL.

This chain links TRBV5-5 with TRBJ1-1; D gene unclear. CDR3 length: 15 residues. Deletions cut 0 bases from V and 1 base from J, with 10 bases between. The germline V gene encodes CDR1 SGHKS and CDR2 YYEKEE (reference sequence). CDR3 in DNA: TGTGCCAGCAGCTTGGGATCTGACTGGAACACTGAAGCTTTCTTT. It encodes CASSLGSDWNTEAFF. Full variable domain (missing parts from reference TRBV5-5 and TRBJ1-1): DAGVTQSPTHLIKTRGQQVTLRCSPISGHKSVSWYQQVLGQGPQFIFQYYEKEERGRGNFPDRFSARQFPNYSSELNVNALLLGDSALYLCASSLGSDWNTEAFFGQGTRLTVV.

The rearrangement uses TRBV7-2 and TRBJ2-7; 10 bases are a match to TRBD2. The CDR3 contains 15 residues. Germline assignment: CDR1 SGHTA and CDR2 FQGNSA. The trim removed 6 bases at V and 1 base at J, leaving 6 bases unmatched. As DNA, the CDR3 is TGTGCCAGCAGGACGAGCGGGGGGGTTTCCTACGAGCAGTACTTC. It translates to CASRTSGGVSYEQYF.

The CDR3 nucleotides read TGTGCCAGCAGTTTTCAGGGCCCCTATGGCTACACCTTC. Residues: CASSFQGPYGYTF. This chain connects TRBV12-3 or TRBV12-4 to TRBJ1-2; perhaps TRBD1 as D (5 bases). This CDR3 is built from 13 residues. The V gene lost 3 bases and the J gene lost 4 bases, with 9 bases spanning the gap.

V usage is TRBV18 and J usage is TRBJ1-1; possibly TRBD1 for D (6 bases). This CDR3 comprises 14 residues. The ends were cut back, 3 bases at V and 4 bases at J, with 12 bases in the middle. Germline V gene data show CDR1 as KGHSH and CDR2 as LQKENI. The chain's CDR3 is CASSPWGQSTEAFF. The CDR3 DNA sequence: TGTGCCAGCTCACCGTGGGGGCAGAGCACTGAAGCTTTCTTT. The full variable domain, in which reference TRBV18 and TRBJ1-1 provide the parts outside the CDR3, is NAGVMQNPRHLVRRRGQEARLRCSPMKGHSHVYWYRQLPEEGLKFMVYLQKENIIDESGMPKERFSAEFPKEGPSILRIQQVVRGDSAAYFCASSPWGQSTEAFFGQGTRLTVV.

The chain uses TRBV30 and TRBJ2-2, with TRBD1 matching 8 bases. The CDR3 is 13 amino acids. J lost 7 bases, V lost 1 base, and 2 bases had no gene match. Germline CDR1 reads GTSNPN; CDR2 reads SVGIG (reference sequence). CDR3 bases: TGTGCCTGGAGTGGACAGGGGATCGGGGAGCTGTTTTTT. Its protein product is CAWSGQGIGELFF. The full variable domain, completed using reference TRBV30 and TRBJ2-2, is SQTIHQWPATLVQPVGSPLSLECTVEGTSNPNLYWYRQAAGRGLQLLFYSVGIGQISSEVPQNLSASRPQDRQFILSSKKLLLSDSGFYLCAWSGQGIGELFFGEGSRLTVL.

This rearrangement joins TRBV6-2 or TRBV6-3 to TRBJ2-7; D unclear. Per germline, CDR1 MNHEY and CDR2 SVGEGT. Trimming took off 4 bases at V and 4 bases at J, with 14 bases between the two ends. This CDR3 is built from 14 residues. The CDR3 DNA is TGTGCCAGCAGTTCTCCTCTGGGTCCTTACGAGCAGTACTTC. Its protein is CASSSPLGPYEQYF.

This chain joins TRBV5-5 and TRBJ1-1; 9 bases are shared with TRBD1. The CDR3 is 15 amino acids. V lost 5 bases, J lost 1 base, and 6 bases stayed unmatched. Germline CDR1 and CDR2: SGHKS and YYEKEE (reference sequence). The CDR3 region has the DNA TGTGCCAGCAGGTTGACAGGGGGGTCGAACACTGAAGCTTTCTTT. Its translation is CASRLTGGSNTEAFF.

The chain uses TRBV12-5 and TRBJ2-7, with D perhaps assigned TRBD1 or TRBD2 (6 bases each). CDR1 is LGHNT, CDR2 FRNRAP, per germline. The CDR3 has 13 residues. V was clipped by 5 bases and J by 5 bases, with 13 bases between them. The CDR3 region is CASGAWGANEQYF. DNA for the CDR3: TGTGCTAGTGGTGCTTGGGGGGCGAACGAGCAGTACTTC.

This chain uses TRBV6-5 with TRBJ1-2; TRBD1 might be the D (5 bases). The germline V gene encodes CDR1 MNHEY and CDR2 SVGAGI. Trimming left V 10 bases short and J 3 bases short, with 12 bases between. The CDR3 runs to 12 residues. CDR3: CATTQGHYGYTF. The CDR3, as DNA: TGTGCCACTACCCAGGGCCACTATGGCTACACCTTC.

V is TRBV5-1 and J is TRBJ1-3, with no clear D. V dropped 1 base and J dropped 0 bases, with 8 bases sitting between them. CDR3 length: 15 residues. Germline V CDR1 and CDR2: SGHRS, YFSETQ. CDR3 amino acids: CASSLSGSSGNTIYF. The CDR3, as DNA: TGCGCCAGCAGCTTGTCGGGGAGCTCTGGAAACACCATATATTTT.

The chain recombines TRBV7-9 with TRBJ2-1, with D maybe TRBD2 (6 bases). Germline loops: CDR1 SEHNR, CDR2 FQNEAQ (reference sequence). The V end was cut by 5 bases, the J end by 6 bases, with 23 bases between. The CDR3 covers 17 residues. The CDR3 reads CASSSGRERQGTNEQFF. CDR3 bases: TGTGCCAGCAGCAGCGGGCGCGAGAGGCAGGGCACCAATGAGCAGTTCTTC.